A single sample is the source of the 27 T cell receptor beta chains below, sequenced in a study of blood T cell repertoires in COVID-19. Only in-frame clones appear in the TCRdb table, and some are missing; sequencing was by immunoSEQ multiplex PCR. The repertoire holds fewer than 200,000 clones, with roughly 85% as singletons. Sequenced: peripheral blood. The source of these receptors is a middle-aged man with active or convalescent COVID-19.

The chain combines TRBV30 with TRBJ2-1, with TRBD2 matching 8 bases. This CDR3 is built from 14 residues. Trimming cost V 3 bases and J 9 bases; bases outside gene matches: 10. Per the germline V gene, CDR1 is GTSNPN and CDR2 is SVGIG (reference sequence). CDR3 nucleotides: TGTGCCTGGAGACAAGCGGGAGCGGTCCCTGAGCAGTTCTTC. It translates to CAWRQAGAVPEQFF.

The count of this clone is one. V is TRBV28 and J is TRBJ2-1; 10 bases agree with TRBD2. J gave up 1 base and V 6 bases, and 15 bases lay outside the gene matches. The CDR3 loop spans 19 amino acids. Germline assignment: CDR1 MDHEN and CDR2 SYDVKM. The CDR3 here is CASSPFLAGGGGSYNEQFF. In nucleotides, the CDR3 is TGTGCCAGCAGCCCGTTCTTAGCGGGAGGAGGAGGATCCTACAATGAGCAGTTCTTC.

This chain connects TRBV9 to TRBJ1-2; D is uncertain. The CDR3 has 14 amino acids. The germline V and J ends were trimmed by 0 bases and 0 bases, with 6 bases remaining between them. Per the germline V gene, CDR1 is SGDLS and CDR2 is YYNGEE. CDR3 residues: CASSVGTANYGYTF. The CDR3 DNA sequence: TGTGCCAGCAGCGTAGGCACAGCTAACTATGGCTACACCTTC.

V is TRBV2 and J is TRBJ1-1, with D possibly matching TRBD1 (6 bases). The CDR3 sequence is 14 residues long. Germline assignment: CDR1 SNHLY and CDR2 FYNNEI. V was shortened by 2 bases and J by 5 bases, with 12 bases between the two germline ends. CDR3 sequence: CASSEKDRITEAFF. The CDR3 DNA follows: TGTGCCAGCAGTGAAAAGGACAGAATAACTGAAGCTTTCTTT. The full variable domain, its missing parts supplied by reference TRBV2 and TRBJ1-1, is EPEVTQTPSHQVTQMGQEVILRCVPISNHLYFYWYRQILGQKVEFLVSFYNNEISEKSEIFDDQFSVERPDGSNFTLKIRSTKLEDSAMYFCASSEKDRITEAFFGQGTRLTVV.

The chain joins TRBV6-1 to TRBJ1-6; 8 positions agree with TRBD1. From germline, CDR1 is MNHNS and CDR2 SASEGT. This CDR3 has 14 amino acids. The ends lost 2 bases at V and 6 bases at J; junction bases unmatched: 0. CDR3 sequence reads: CASSEQGANSPLHF. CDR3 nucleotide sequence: TGTGCCAGCAGTGAACAGGGGGCTAATTCACCCCTCCACTTT.

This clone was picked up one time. CDR3 residues: CASSQDDRRLDGYTF. As DNA, the CDR3 is TGTGCCAGCAGCCAAGATGACAGGAGGCTGGATGGCTACACCTTC. This chain links TRBV14 with TRBJ1-2; D is possibly TRBD1 (6 bases). CDR1 and CDR2 from the germline V gene are SGHDN and FVKESK. The CDR3 is 15 amino acids. Trimming pared 0 bases from V and 6 bases from J, leaving 14 bases between. The variable domain in full, completed from reference TRBV14 and TRBJ1-2, reads EAGVTQFPSHSVIEKGQTVTLRCDPISGHDNLYWYRRVMGKEIKFLLHFVKESKQDESGMPNNRFLAERTGGTYSTLKVQPAELEDSGVYFCASSQDDRRLDGYTFGSGTRLTVV.

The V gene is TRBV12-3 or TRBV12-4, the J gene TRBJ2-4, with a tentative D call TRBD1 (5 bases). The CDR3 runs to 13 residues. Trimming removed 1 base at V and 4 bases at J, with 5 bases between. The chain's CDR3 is CASSLGQKNIQYF. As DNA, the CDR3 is TGTGCCAGCAGTTTAGGACAGAAAAACATTCAGTACTTC.

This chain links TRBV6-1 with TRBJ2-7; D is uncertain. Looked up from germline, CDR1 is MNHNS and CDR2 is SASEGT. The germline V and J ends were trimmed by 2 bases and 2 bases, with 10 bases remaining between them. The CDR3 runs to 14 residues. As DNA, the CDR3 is TGTGCCAGCAGTGAATTCAGGTTCACCTACGAGCAGTACTTC. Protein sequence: CASSEFRFTYEQYF.

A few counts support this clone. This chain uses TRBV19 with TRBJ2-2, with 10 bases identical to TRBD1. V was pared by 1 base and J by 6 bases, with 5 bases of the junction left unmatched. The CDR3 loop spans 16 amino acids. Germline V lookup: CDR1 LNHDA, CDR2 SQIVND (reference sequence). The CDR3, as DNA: TGTGCCAGTAGTATAGCGACCGGGACAGGGGCCGGGGAGCTGTTTTTT. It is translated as CASSIATGTGAGELFF.

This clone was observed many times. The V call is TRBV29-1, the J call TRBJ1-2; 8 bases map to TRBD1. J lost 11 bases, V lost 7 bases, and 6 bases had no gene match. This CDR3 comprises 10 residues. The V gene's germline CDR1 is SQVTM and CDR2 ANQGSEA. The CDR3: CSALTGEYTF. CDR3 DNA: TGCAGCGCCTTGACAGGGGAGTACACCTTC. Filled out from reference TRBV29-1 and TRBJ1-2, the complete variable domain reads SAVISQKPSRDICQRGTSLTIQCQVDSQVTMMFWYRQQPGQSLTLIATANQGSEATYESGFVIDKFPISRPNLTFSTLTVSNMSPEDSSIYLCSALTGEYTFGSGTRLTVV.

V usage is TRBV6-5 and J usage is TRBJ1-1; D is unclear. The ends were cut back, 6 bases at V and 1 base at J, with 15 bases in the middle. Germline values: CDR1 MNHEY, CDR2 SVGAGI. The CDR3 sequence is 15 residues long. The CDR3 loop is CASRTPAKGNTEAFF. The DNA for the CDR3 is TGTGCCAGCAGGACACCTGCAAAAGGGAACACTGAAGCTTTCTTT.

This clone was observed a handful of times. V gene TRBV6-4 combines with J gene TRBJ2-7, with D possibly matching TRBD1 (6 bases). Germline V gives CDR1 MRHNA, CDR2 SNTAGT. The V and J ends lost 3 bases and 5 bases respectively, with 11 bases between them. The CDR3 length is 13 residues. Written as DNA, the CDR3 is TGTGCCAGCAGTGAACAGGGCGGAGACGAGCAGTACTTC. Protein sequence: CASSEQGGDEQYF.

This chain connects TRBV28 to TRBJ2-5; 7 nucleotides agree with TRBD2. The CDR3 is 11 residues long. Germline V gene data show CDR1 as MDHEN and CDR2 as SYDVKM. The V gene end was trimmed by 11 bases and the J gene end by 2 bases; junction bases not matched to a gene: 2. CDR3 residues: CAWGLQETQYF. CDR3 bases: TGTGCCTGGGGACTACAAGAGACCCAGTACTTC.

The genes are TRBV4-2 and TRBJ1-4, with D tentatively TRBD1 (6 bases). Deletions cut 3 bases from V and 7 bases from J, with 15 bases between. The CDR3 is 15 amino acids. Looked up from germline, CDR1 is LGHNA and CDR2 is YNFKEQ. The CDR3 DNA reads TGTGCCAGCAGCCATAAACAGGGAGAAGGTGAAAAACTGTTTTTT. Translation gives CASSHKQGEGEKLFF.

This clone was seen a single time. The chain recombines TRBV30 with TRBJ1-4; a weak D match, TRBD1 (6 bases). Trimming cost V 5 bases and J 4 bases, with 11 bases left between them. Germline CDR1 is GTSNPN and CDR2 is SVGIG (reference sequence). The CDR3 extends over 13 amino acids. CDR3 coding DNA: TGTGCCTGGCAGACAGGAATTAATGAAAAACTGTTTTTT. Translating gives CAWQTGINEKLFF. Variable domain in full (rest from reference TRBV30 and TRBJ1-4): SQTIHQWPATLVQPVGSPLSLECTVEGTSNPNLYWYRQAAGRGLQLLFYSVGIGQISSEVPQNLSASRPQDRQFILSSKKLLLSDSGFYLCAWQTGINEKLFFGSGTQLSVL.

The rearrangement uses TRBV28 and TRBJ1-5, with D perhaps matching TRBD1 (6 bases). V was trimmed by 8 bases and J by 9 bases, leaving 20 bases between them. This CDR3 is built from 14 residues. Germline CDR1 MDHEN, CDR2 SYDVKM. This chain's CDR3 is CASFKQGSGSPQHF. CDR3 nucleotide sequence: TGTGCCAGCTTCAAACAGGGCAGTGGTTCGCCCCAGCATTTT.

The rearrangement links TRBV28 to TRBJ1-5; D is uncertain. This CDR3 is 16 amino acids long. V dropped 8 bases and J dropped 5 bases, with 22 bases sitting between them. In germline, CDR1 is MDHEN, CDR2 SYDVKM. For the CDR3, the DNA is TGTGCCAGCGGAGTATCCCCCGCGGCGGTCGATCAGCCCCAGCATTTT. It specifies CASGVSPAAVDQPQHF.

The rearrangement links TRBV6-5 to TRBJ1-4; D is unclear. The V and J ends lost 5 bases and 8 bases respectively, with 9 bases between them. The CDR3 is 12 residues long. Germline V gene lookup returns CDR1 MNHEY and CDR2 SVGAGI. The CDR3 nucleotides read TGTGCCAGCAGTCCGAGGGAAGAAAAACTGTTTTTT. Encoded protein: CASSPREEKLFF.

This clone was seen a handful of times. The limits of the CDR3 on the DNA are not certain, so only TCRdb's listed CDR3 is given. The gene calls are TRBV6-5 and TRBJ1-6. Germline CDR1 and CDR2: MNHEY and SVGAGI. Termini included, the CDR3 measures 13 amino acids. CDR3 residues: CASSSSVRSPLHF.

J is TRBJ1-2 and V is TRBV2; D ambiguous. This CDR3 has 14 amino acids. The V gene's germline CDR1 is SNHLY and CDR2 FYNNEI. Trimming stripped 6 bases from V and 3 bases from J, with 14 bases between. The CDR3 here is CASRASEGHYGYTF. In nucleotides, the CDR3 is TGTGCCAGCAGGGCTTCCGAGGGCCACTATGGCTACACCTTC. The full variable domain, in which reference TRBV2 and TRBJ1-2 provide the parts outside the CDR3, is EPEVTQTPSHQVTQMGQEVILRCVPISNHLYFYWYRQILGQKVEFLVSFYNNEISEKSEIFDDQFSVERPDGSNFTLKIRSTKLEDSAMYFCASRASEGHYGYTFGSGTRLTVV.

In nucleotides, the CDR3 is TGTGCCAGCAAGACAGGGTTGGGTGAAAAACTGTTTTTT. Protein: CASKTGLGEKLFF. This chain links TRBV12-3 or TRBV12-4 with TRBJ1-4, with 7 bases aligning to TRBD1. V lost 7 bases to trimming and J lost 7 bases; unmatched junction nucleotides: 6. This CDR3 spans 13 amino acids.

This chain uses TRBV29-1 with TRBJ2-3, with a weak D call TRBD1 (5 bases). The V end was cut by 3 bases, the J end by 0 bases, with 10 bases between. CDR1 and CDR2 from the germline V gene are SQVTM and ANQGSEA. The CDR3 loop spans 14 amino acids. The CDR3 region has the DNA TGCAGCGTTGATGGGGCGGCTAGCACAGATACGCAGTATTTT. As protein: CSVDGAASTDTQYF.

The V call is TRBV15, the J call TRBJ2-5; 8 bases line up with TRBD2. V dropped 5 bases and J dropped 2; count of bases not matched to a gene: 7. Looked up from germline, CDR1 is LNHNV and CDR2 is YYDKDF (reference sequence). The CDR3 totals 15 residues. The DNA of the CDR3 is TGTGCCACCAGCGTGAATAGCGGGGCACAAGAGACCCAGTACTTC. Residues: CATSVNSGAQETQYF.

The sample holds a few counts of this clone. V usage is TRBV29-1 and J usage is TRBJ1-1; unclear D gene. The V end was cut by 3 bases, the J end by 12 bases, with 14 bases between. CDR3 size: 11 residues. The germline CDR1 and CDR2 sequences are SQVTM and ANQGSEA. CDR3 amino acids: CSVELNRGTFF. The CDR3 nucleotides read TGCAGCGTTGAGTTAAACCGCGGTACTTTCTTT.

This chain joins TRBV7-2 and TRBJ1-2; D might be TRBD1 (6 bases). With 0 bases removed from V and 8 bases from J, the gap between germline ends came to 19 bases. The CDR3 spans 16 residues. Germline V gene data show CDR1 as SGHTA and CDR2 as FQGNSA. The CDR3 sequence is CASSLAHRGASRGYTF. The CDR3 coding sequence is TGTGCCAGCAGCTTAGCGCATCGGGGGGCTAGCCGAGGCTACACCTTC.

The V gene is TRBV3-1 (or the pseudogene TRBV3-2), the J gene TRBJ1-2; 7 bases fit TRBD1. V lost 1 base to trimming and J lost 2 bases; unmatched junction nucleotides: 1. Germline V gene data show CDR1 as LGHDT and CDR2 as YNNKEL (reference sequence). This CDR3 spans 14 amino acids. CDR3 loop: CASSQAGQNYGYTF. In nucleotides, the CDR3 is TGTGCCAGCAGCCAAGCGGGACAGAACTATGGCTACACCTTC.

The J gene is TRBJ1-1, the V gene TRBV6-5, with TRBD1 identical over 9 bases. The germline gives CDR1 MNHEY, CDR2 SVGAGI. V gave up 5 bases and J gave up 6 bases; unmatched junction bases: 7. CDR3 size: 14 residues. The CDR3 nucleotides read TGTGCCAGCAGTCCACAGGGGGCCCTCTCTGAAGCTTTCTTT. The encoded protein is CASSPQGALSEAFF.